A single TCR beta chain is shown here with its context. This sample stems from a study of cytomegalovirus exposure and HLA in healthy donors. The germline V and J ends were trimmed by 6 bases and 2 bases, with 13 bases remaining between them. Germline V gives CDR1 ENHRY, CDR2 SYGVKD. The CDR3 sequence is 14 residues long. The study ran its PCR with 60 Vbeta and 13 Jbeta primers. The table came from immunoSEQ multiplex PCR; TCRdb's copy has only in-frame clones and leaves some out. Of under 300,000 clones detected, roughly 89% appear once; the ten largest clones hold 3% to 4%. J is TRBJ2-5 and V is TRBV10-3, with D hard to call. The receptor comes from a man aged 35 to 55 in good health and CMV-seropositive. Material: PBMCs. Here the CDR3 DNA reads TGTGCCATCAGGGCCGGAGAAGCGCAAGAGACCCAGTACTTC. It encodes CAIRAGEAQETQYF.